The source of this T cell receptor (beta chain) is a study of shared clonotypes between healthy human individuals. Study in general: The study enrolled a couple of women and a few men aged 18 to 49. Each donor contributed plates that comprised three CD4 naive, three CD4 memory, two CD8 naive and one CD8 memory.

Study-wide findings and caveats: Investigators expected sequencing depth to affect clonotype sharing among donors. Shared clonotypes across all four donors exceeded non-shared ones in generation probability.

Method: immunoSEQ multiplex PCR; TCRdb's copy keeps in-frame clones and lacks some. The profile shows around 600,000 clones, 97% of them singletons. With regard to this clone: The antigen is undetermined.

The TCR comes from a woman in her twenties or thirties in good health. The sequenced material came from naive CD4+ T cells sorted from blood. Regarding subset: CD45RA+ positively selected.

The CDR3 region is CASSQDLEAGVDTEAFF. CDR3 nucleotides: TGCGCCAGCAGCCAAGATCTGGAGGCAGGGGTCGACACTGAAGCTTTCTTT. The rearrangement links TRBV4-1 to TRBJ1-1, with D possibly matching TRBD1 (6 bases). The CDR3 contains 17 residues. Per germline, CDR1 MGHRA and CDR2 YSYEKL. V shed 0 bases and J shed 3 bases, with 17 bases lying between them.